A single sample gave rise to the 11 T cell receptor beta chains below, sequenced in a study of T cells in tuberculosis. Produced via immunoSEQ multiplex PCR; TCRdb's table is partial and in-frame only. The sample holds 35,000 to 40,000 clones; 90% to 95% are singletons and the top ten take 12%. Sequences were obtained from PBMCs. Source of these receptors: a donor aged 5-35 years with latent tuberculosis or without tuberculosis infection. Some clones in this sample may be carry-over from other donors' samples.

With respect to this clone: The sample holds other DNA sequences that translate to the same CDR3. The chain has TRBV15 and TRBJ1-5; 9 bases are shared with TRBD1. This CDR3 comprises 16 residues. Germline CDR1 is LNHNV and CDR2 is YYDKDF (reference sequence). Unmatched junction bases numbered 4, after V lost 3 bases and J lost 1 base. As DNA, the CDR3 is TGTGCCACCAGCAGGGACAGGGGAGGAAGCAATCAGCCCCAGCATTTT. Its protein product is CATSRDRGGSNQPQHF.

This chain links TRBV27 with TRBJ2-5; 7 positions match TRBD1. Germline CDR1 and CDR2: MNHEY and SMNVEV (reference sequence). After removal of 6 bases from V and 2 bases from J, the junction contained 9 bases not matched to a gene. The CDR3 covers 15 residues. CDR3 loop: CASSDPLDRQETQYF. As DNA, the CDR3 is TGTGCCAGCAGCGATCCCTTGGACAGGCAAGAGACCCAGTACTTC.

The rearrangement joins TRBV11-2 to TRBJ2-7, with no clear D. This CDR3 has 13 amino acids. The V gene lost 4 bases and the J gene lost 4 bases, with 11 bases spanning the gap. Germline loops: CDR1 SGHAT, CDR2 FQNNGV. CDR3 amino acids: CASSSSSGYEQYF. The CDR3 DNA reads as TGTGCCAGCAGCTCCTCCTCCGGTTACGAGCAGTACTTC.

Only one count was recorded for this clone. The rearrangement joins TRBV28 to TRBJ2-5; TRBD1 matches 10 bases. V gave up 6 bases and J gave up 4 bases; unmatched junction bases: 8. The germline V gene has CDR1 MDHEN and CDR2 SYDVKM. The CDR3 totals 15 residues. This chain's CDR3 is CASRPPGTGVETQYF. The CDR3 region has the DNA TGTGCCAGCAGGCCTCCTGGGACAGGGGTAGAGACCCAGTACTTC.

The chain joins TRBV25-1 to TRBJ2-3, with a weak D call TRBD1 (5 bases). This CDR3 contains 15 residues. V lost 5 bases, J lost 2 bases, and 14 bases lay in between. Per germline, CDR1 MGHDK and CDR2 SYGVNS. CDR3 region: CASSSEQEITDTQYF. The CDR3 region has the DNA TGTGCCAGCAGTTCCGAACAGGAGATCACAGATACGCAGTATTTT.

J is TRBJ1-3 and V is TRBV5-1; D unclear. In germline, CDR1 is SGHRS, CDR2 YFSETQ. Deletions cut 0 bases from V and 3 bases from J, with 4 bases between. There are 13 residues in the CDR3. CDR3 region: CASSLDNGNTIYF. The CDR3 coding sequence is TGCGCCAGCAGCTTGGATAATGGAAACACCATATATTTT.

This clone was recorded a few times. The chain combines TRBV7-2 with TRBJ2-3, with 9 bases matching TRBD2. Germline CDR1 is SGHTA and CDR2 is FQGNSA. The CDR3 runs 14 residues. V shed 2 bases, J shed 6 bases, and the junction held 3 bases outside the gene matches. The CDR3 DNA reads as TGTGCCAGCAGCTTACTAGCGGGGTTGGATACGCAGTATTTT. Translated: CASSLLAGLDTQYF.

CDR3 DNA sequence: TGTGCCAGCAGCCCATACTACTTGACAGGCCCCAGAGAAGACGAGCAGTACGTC. The encoded protein is CASSPYYLTGPREDEQYV. V gene TRBV28 combines with J gene TRBJ2-7, with D perhaps TRBD1 (6 bases). V dropped 6 bases and J dropped 5 bases, with 29 bases sitting between them. The CDR3 sequence is 18 residues long. Germline assignment: CDR1 MDHEN and CDR2 SYDVKM.

This clone has more than one count but fewer than ten. The genes are TRBV29-1 and TRBJ2-7; 11 bases are shared with TRBD1. Germline assignment: CDR1 SQVTM and CDR2 ANQGSEA. The CDR3 runs 12 residues. Trimming cost V 3 bases and J 5 bases; bases outside gene matches: 0. The CDR3 DNA is TGCAGCGTTGAGGGACAGGGGGACGAGCAGTACTTC. Protein sequence: CSVEGQGDEQYF.

This clone was seen just once. The chain has TRBV7-2 and TRBJ2-7; D is uncertain. Germline loops: CDR1 SGHTA, CDR2 FQGNSA. V was cut by 3 bases and J by 0 bases, with 12 bases left in between. The CDR3 covers 15 residues. The CDR3: CASSFSGSVSYEQYF. The CDR3 bases are TGTGCCAGCAGCTTTTCAGGCAGTGTCTCCTACGAGCAGTACTTC. Full variable domain (remainder filled in from reference TRBV7-2 and TRBJ2-7): GAGVSQSPSNKVTEKGKDVELRCDPISGHTALYWYRQSLGQGLEFLIYFQGNSAPDKSGLPSDRFSAERTGGSVSTLTIQRTQQEDSAVYLCASSFSGSVSYEQYFGPGTRLTVT.

The rearrangement uses TRBV9 and TRBJ1-1, with a weak D call TRBD1 (6 bases). The CDR3 covers 14 residues. The V end was cut by 3 bases, the J end by 4 bases, with 13 bases between. Per germline, CDR1 SGDLS and CDR2 YYNGEE. CDR3 in amino acids: CASSGTGSATEAFF. The DNA of the CDR3 is TGTGCCAGCAGCGGCACAGGGTCGGCCACTGAAGCTTTCTTT.